This T cell receptor (beta chain) comes out of a study of T cells in Graves' hyperthyroidism and ophthalmopathy. Study results and limitations: The model foresaw ophthalmopathy a median approximately 6.3 months prior to onset.

Unmatched junction bases numbered 5, after V lost 10 bases and J lost 0 bases. The length of the CDR3 is 13 residues. CDR1 and CDR2 from the germline V gene are LNHDA and SQIVND (reference sequence). Amplified TCR beta CDR3 regions derived from RNA transcripts. A first-round RT-PCR of the TCR CDR3 used the HTBI primer set. TCRdb analysed the multiplex PCR reads with MiXCR anew, one entry per CDR3 protein. The sample lists 400,000 to 500,000 distinct CDR3 sequences, roughly 14% occurring once. From roughly 10 ml of fresh peripheral blood, PBMCs were isolated. This clonotype was detected many times. Its antigen is unknown.

The chain has TRBV19 and TRBJ1-1, with 7 bases lining up with TRBD1. The sequencing input was blood. The origin of this receptor is a man aged 18 to 29 with Graves' ophthalmopathy. CDR3 sequence (DNA): TGTGCCATACAGGGGAACTTGAACACTGAAGCTTTCTTT. The encoded protein is CAIQGNLNTEAFF. The variable domain in full, completed from reference TRBV19 and TRBJ1-1, reads DGGITQSPKYLFRKEGQNVTLSCEQNLNHDAMYWYRQDPGQGLRLIYYSQIVNDFQKGDIAEGYSVSREKKESFPLTVTSAQKNPTAFYLCAIQGNLNTEAFFGQGTRLTVV.